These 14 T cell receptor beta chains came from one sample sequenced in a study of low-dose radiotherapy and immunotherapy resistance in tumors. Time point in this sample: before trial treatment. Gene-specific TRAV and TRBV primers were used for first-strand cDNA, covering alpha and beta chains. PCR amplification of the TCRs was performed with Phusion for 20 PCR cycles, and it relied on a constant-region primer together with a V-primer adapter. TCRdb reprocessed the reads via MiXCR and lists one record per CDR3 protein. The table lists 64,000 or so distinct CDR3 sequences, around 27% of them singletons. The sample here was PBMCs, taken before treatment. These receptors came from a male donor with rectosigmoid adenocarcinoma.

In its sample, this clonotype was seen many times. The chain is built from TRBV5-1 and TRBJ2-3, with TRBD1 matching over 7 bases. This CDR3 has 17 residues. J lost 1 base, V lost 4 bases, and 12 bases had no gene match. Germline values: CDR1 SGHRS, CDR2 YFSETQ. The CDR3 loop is CASSPEGAYAGTDTQYF. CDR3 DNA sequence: TGCGCCAGCAGCCCCGAGGGGGCCTACGCGGGCACAGATACGCAGTATTTT. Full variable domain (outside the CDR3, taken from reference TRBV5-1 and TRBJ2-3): KAGVTQTPRYLIKTRGQQVTLSCSPISGHRSVSWYQQTPGQGLQFLFEYFSETQRNKGNFPGRFSGRQFSNSRSEMNVSTLELGDSALYLCASSPEGAYAGTDTQYFGPGTRLTVL.

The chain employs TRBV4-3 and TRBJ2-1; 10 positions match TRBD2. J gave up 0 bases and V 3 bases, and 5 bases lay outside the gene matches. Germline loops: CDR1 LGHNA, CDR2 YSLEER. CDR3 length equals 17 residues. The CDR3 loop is CASSHRPSGSSYNEQFF. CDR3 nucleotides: TGCGCCAGCAGCCACCGACCTAGCGGGAGCTCCTACAATGAGCAGTTCTTC.

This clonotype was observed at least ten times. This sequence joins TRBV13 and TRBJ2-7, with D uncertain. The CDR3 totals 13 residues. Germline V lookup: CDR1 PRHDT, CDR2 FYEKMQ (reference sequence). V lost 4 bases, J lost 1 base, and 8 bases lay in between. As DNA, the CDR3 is TGTGCCAGCAGCTCCTCCATGTCCTACGAGCAGTACTTC. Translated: CASSSSMSYEQYF.

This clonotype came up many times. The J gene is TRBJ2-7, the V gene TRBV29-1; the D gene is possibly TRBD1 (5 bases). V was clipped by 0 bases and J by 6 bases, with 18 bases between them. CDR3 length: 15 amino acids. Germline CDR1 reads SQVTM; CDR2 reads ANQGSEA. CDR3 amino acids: CSVEDLSRASSEQYF. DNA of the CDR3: TGCAGCGTTGAAGATCTTAGCAGGGCGAGTTCCGAGCAGTACTTC.

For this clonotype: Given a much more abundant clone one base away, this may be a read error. CDR3 sequence: CASSLDGGYYDYTF. The CDR3 nucleotides read TGTGCCAGCAGTTTAGACGGGGGCTACTATGACTACACCTTC. V gene TRBV28 combines with J gene TRBJ1-2; D possibly corresponds to TRBD1 (6 bases). CDR3 size: 14 residues. Germline CDR1 is MDHEN and CDR2 is SYDVKM.

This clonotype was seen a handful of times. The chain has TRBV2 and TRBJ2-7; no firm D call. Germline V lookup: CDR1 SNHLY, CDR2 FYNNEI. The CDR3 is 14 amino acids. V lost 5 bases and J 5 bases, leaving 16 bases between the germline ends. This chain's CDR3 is CASSPLVGLDEQYF. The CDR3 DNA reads TGTGCCAGCAGTCCTTTAGTAGGGCTGGACGAGCAGTACTTC. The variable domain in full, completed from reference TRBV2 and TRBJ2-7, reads EPEVTQTPSHQVTQMGQEVILRCVPISNHLYFYWYRQILGQKVEFLVSFYNNEISEKSEIFDDQFSVERPDGSNFTLKIRSTKLEDSAMYFCASSPLVGLDEQYFGPGTRLTVT.

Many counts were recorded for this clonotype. This CDR3 is CASSYSSRGGRGTGELFF. CDR3 bases: TGTGCCAGCAGTTACTCGAGCCGCGGGGGGCGGGGAACCGGGGAGCTGTTTTTT. The V and J genes are TRBV6-6 and TRBJ2-2; 8 bases line up with TRBD2. This CDR3 contains 18 residues. Germline CDR1 is MNHNY and CDR2 is SVGAGI (reference sequence). Trimming removed 0 bases from V and 5 bases from J; junction bases left unmatched: 11.

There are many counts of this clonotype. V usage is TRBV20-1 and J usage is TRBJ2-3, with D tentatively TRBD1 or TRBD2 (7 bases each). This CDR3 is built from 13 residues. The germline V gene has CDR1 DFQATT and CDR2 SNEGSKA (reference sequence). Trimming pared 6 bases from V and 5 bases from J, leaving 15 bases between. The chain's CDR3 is CSAPGGGRDTQYF. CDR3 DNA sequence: TGCAGTGCCCCAGGGGGGGGGAGAGATACGCAGTATTTT.

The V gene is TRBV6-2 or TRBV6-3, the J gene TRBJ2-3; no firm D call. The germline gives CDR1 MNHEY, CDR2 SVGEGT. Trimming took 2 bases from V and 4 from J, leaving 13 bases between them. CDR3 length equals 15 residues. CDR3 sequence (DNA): TGTGCCAGCAGTTACAGCCTGGTTGGGGCAGATACGCAGTATTTT. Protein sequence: CASSYSLVGADTQYF.

CDR3 nucleotide sequence: TGCGCCAGCAGCGCAGGGTCCTACGAGCAGTACTTC. This sequence encodes CASSAGSYEQYF. The chain couples TRBV5-1 to TRBJ2-7; a possible D gene is TRBD1 (5 bases). The CDR3 runs to 12 residues. V was shortened by 4 bases and J by 1 base, with 6 bases between the two germline ends. Looked up from germline, CDR1 is SGHRS and CDR2 is YFSETQ. Together with reference TRBV5-1 and TRBJ2-7, the CDR3 gives the full variable domain: KAGVTQTPRYLIKTRGQQVTLSCSPISGHRSVSWYQQTPGQGLQFLFEYFSETQRNKGNFPGRFSGRQFSNSRSEMNVSTLELGDSALYLCASSAGSYEQYFGPGTRLTVT.

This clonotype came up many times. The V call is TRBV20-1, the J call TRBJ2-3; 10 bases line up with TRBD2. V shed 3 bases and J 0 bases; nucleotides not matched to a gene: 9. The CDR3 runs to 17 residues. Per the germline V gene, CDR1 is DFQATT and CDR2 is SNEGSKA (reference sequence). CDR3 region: CSARVPAGGPSTDTQYF. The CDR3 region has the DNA TGCAGTGCTAGGGTTCCAGCGGGGGGGCCCAGCACAGATACGCAGTATTTT.

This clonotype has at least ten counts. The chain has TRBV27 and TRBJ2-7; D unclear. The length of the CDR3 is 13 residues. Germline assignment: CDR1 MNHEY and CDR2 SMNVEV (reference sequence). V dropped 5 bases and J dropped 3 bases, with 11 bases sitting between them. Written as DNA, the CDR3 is TGTGCCAGCAGTAGGCGGTGGGGCTACGAGCAGTACTTC. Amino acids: CASSRRWGYEQYF.

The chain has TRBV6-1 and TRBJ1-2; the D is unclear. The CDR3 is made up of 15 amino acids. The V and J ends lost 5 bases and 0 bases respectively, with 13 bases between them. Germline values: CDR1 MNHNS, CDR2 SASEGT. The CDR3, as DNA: TGTGCCAGCAGTCCCGGCGGTGTAGCTAACTATGGCTACACCTTC. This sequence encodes CASSPGGVANYGYTF.

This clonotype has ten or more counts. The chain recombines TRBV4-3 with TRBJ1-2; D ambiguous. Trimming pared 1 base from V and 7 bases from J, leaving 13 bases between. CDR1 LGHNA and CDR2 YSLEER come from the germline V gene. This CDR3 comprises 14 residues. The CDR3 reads CASSQGRTSGGYTF. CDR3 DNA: TGCGCCAGCAGCCAAGGACGGACGAGCGGTGGCTACACCTTC.